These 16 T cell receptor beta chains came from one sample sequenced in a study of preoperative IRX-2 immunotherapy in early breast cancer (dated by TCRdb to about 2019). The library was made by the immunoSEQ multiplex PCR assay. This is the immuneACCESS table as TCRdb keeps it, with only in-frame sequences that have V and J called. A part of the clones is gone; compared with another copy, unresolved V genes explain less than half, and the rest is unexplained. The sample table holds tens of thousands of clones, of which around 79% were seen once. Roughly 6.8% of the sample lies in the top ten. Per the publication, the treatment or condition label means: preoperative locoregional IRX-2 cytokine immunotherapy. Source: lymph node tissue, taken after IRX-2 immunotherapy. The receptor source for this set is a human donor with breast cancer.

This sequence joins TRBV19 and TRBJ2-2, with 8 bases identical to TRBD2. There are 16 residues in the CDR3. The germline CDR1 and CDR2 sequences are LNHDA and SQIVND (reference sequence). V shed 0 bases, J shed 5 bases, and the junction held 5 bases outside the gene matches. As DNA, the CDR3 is TGTGCCAGTAGTATAGAGAGCGGGAGTTGGACCGGGGAGCTGTTTTTT. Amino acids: CASSIESGSWTGELFF. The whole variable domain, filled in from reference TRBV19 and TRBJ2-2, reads DGGITQSPKYLFRKEGQNVTLSCEQNLNHDAMYWYRQDPGQGLRLIYYSQIVNDFQKGDIAEGYSVSREKKESFPLTVTSAQKNPTAFYLCASSIESGSWTGELFFGEGSRLTVL.

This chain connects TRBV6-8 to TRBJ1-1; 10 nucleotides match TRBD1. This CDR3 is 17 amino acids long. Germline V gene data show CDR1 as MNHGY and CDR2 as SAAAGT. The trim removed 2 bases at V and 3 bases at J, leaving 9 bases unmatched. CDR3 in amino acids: CASSYLSGTGDHTEAFF. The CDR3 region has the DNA TGTGCCAGCAGTTACCTATCCGGGACAGGGGATCACACTGAAGCTTTCTTT.

In DNA, the CDR3 is TGTGCCAGCAGCACCGAACCGCCCGCCTACGAGCAGTACTTC. Its protein is CASSTEPPAYEQYF. The V and J genes are TRBV7-7 and TRBJ2-7; D uncertain. The CDR3 is 14 amino acids. Trimming took 5 bases from V and 2 from J, leaving 13 bases between them. Germline loops: CDR1 SSHAT, CDR2 FNYEAQ (reference sequence).

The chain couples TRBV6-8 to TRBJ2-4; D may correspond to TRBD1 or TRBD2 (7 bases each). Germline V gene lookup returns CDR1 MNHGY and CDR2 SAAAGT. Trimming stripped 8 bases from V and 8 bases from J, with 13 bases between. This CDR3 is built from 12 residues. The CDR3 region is CASSGGEYIQYF. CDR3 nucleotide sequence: TGTGCCAGCTCAGGGGGGGAGTACATTCAGTACTTC.

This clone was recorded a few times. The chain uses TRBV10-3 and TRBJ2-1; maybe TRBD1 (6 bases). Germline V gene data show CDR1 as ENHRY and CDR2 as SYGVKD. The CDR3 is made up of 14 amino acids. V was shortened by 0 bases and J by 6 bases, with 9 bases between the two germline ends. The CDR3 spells CAISESQGINEQFF. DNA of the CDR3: TGTGCCATCAGTGAGTCACAGGGAATCAATGAGCAGTTCTTC.

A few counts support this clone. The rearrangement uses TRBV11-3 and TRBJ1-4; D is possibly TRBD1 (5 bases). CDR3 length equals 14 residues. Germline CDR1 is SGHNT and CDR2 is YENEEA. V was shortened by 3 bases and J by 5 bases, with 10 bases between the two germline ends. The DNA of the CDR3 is TGTGCCAGCAGCTTGGGACGGACAAATGAAAAACTGTTTTTT. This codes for CASSLGRTNEKLFF.

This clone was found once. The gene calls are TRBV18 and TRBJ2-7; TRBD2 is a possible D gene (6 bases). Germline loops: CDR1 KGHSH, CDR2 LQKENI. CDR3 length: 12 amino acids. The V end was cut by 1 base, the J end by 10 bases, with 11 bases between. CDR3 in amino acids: CASSPRRGEQYF. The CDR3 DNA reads TGTGCCAGCTCACCACGACGCGGGGAACAGTACTTC.

CDR3 region: CASSLRGDARDYGYTF. Here the CDR3 DNA reads TGTGCCAGCAGCTTAAGGGGAGACGCGAGGGACTATGGCTACACCTTC. The chain recombines TRBV7-7 with TRBJ1-2; a weak D match, TRBD1 (5 bases). Germline loops: CDR1 SSHAT, CDR2 FNYEAQ (reference sequence). Trimming cost V 2 bases and J 3 bases, with 16 bases left between them. CDR3 size: 16 residues.

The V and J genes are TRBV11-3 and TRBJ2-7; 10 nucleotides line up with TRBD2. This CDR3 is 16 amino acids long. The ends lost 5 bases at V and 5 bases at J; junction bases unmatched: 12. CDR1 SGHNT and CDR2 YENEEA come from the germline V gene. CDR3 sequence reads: CASSEEGPSGRNEQYF. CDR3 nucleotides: TGTGCCAGCAGCGAAGAAGGCCCTAGCGGGAGAAACGAGCAGTACTTC.

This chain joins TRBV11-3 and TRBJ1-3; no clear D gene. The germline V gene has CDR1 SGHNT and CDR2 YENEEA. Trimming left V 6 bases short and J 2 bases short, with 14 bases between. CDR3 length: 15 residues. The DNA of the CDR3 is TGTGCCAGCAGTTTAAAAGGCGGGGCTGGAAACACCATATATTTT. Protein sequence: CASSLKGGAGNTIYF. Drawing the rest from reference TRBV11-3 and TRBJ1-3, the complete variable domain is EAGVVQSPRYKIIEKKQPVAFWCNPISGHNTLYWYLQNLGQGPELLIRYENEEAVDDSQLPKDRFSAERLKGVDSTLKIQPAELGDSAVYLCASSLKGGAGNTIYFGEGSWLTVV.

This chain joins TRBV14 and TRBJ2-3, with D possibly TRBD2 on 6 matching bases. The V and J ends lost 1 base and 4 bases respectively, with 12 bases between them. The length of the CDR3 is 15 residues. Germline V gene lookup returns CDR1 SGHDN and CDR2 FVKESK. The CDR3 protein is CASSQVAGFADTQYF. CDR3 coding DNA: TGTGCCAGCAGCCAAGTCGCGGGGTTCGCAGATACGCAGTATTTT.

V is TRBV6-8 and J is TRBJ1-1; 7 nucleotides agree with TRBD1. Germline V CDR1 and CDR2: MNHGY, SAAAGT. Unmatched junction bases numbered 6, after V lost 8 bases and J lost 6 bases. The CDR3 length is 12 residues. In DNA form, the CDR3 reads TGTGCCAGCTCGACAGGGTATCCTGAAGCTTTCTTT. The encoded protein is CASSTGYPEAFF.

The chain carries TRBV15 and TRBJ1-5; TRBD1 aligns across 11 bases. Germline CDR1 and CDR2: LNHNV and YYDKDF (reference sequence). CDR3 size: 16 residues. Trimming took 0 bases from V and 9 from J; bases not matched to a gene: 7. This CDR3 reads CATSRDPGQGAGPQHF. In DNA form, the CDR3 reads TGTGCCACCAGCAGAGATCCTGGACAGGGGGCTGGGCCCCAGCATTTT.

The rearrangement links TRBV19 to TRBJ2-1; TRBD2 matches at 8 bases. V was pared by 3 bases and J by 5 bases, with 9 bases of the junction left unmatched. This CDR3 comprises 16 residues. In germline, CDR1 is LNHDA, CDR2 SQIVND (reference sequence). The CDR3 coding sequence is TGTGCCAGTAGTATCTCTACGGGAGGGAGACACAATGAGCAGTTCTTC. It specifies CASSISTGGRHNEQFF. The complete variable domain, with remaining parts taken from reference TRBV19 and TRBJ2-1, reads DGGITQSPKYLFRKEGQNVTLSCEQNLNHDAMYWYRQDPGQGLRLIYYSQIVNDFQKGDIAEGYSVSREKKESFPLTVTSAQKNPTAFYLCASSISTGGRHNEQFFGPGTRLTVL.

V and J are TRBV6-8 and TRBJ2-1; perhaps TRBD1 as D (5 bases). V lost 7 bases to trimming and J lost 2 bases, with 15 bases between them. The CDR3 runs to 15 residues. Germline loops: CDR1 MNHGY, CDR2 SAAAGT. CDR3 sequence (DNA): TGTGCCAGCACCGGCAGGGTTTCTACCTACAATGAGCAGTTCTTC. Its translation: CASTGRVSTYNEQFF.

The CDR3 protein is CASSPEGGMNYGYTF. The CDR3 coding sequence is TGTGCCAGCAGCCCAGAGGGCGGAATGAACTATGGCTACACCTTC. J is TRBJ1-2 and V is TRBV11-3; D is unclear. CDR3 size: 15 residues. Per the germline V gene, CDR1 is SGHNT and CDR2 is YENEEA. Trimming took off 5 bases at V and 2 bases at J, with 15 bases between the two ends.